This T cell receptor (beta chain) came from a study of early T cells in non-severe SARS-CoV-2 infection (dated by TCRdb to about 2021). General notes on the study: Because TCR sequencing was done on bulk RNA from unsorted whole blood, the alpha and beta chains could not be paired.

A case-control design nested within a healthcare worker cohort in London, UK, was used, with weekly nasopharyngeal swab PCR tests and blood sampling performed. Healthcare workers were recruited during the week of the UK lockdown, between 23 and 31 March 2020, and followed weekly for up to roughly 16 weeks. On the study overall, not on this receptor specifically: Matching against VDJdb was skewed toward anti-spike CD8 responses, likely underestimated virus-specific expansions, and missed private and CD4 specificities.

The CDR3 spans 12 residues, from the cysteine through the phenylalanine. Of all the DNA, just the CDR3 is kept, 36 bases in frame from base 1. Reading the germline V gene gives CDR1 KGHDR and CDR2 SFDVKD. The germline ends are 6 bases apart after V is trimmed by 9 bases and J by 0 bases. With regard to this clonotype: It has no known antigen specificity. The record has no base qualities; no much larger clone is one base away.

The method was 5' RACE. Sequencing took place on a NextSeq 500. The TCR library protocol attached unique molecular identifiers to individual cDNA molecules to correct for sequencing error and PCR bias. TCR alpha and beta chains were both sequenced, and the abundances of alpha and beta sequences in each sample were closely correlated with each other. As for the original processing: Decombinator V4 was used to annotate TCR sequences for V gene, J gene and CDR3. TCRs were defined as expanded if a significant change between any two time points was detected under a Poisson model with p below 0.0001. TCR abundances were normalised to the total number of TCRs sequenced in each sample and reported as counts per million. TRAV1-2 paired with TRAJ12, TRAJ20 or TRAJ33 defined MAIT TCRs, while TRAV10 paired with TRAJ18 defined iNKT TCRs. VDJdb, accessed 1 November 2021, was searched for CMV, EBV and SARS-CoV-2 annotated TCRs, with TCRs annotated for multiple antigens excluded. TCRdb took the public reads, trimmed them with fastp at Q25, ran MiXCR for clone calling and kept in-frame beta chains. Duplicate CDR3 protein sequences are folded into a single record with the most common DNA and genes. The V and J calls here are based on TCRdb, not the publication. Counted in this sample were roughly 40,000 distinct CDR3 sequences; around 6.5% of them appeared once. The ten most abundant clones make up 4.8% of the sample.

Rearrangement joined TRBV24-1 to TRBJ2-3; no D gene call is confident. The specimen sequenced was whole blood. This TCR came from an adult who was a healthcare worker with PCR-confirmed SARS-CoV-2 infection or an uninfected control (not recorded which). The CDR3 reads CATLDSTDTQYF. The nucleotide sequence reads TGTGCCACCTTGGACAGCACAGATACGCAGTATTTT.